These T cell receptor beta chains were read from a single sample in a study of blood T cell repertoires in COVID-19. Profiling relied on immunoSEQ multiplex PCR, and the TCRdb table lists in-frame clones only, not all of them. The data show 500,000 to 600,000 clones, 85% to 90% seen once. Input material: peripheral blood. All receptors come from a woman aged 50 to 60 with COVID-19, enrolled during active disease. The CDR3 runs from the conserved cysteine through the conserved F or W. A D gene is named only where the DNA matches it firmly. Not all rows give a size; the values are once, few, many and, for expanded clones, a class.

abundance	j_gene	d_gene	v_gene	CDR3aa	CDR3nt
-	TRBJ2-3	TRBD2	TRBV25-1	CASSGAGGPDTQYF	TGTGCCAGCAGCGGAGCGGGGGGACCAGATACGCAGTATTTT
once	TRBJ2-1	-	TRBV3-1/TRBV3-2	CASSQDMNEQFF	TGTGCCAGCAGCCAAGATATGAATGAGCAGTTCTTC
-	TRBJ1-1	TRBD1	TRBV6-6	CASSYGQVYGEAFF	TGTGCCAGCAGTTACGGACAGGTTTATGGTGAAGCTTTCTTT
-	TRBJ2-1	-	TRBV11-2	CASTTRGFGNNEQFF	TGTGCCAGCACGACGAGGGGGTTCGGAAATAATGAGCAGTTCTTC
-	TRBJ2-7	TRBD1	TRBV4-1	CASSYRTGAYEQYF	TGCGCCAGCAGCTATCGGACAGGGGCCTACGAGCAGTACTTC
-	TRBJ1-4	TRBD1	TRBV3-1/TRBV3-2	CASSRGSGGEKLFF	TGTGCCAGCAGCCGGGGCTCAGGGGGGGAAAAACTGTTTTTT
few	TRBJ1-5	-	TRBV12-5	CASAPGTGNSNQPQHF	TGTGCTAGCGCCCCGGGAACCGGTAATAGCAATCAGCCCCAGCATTTT
-	TRBJ2-3	TRBD2	TRBV10-3	CATNSGGAGDTQYF	TGTGCCACCAATAGCGGGGGGGCAGGAGATACGCAGTATTTT
-	TRBJ1-5	-	TRBV10-2	CASRTGTDQPQHF	TGCGCCAGCAGAACCGGGACTGATCAGCCCCAGCATTTT
-	TRBJ2-7	-	TRBV14	CASSRFLYEQYF	TGTGCCAGCAGCCGATTCCTATACGAGCAGTACTTC
-	TRBJ2-3	-	TRBV6-5	CASRLKGGYSDTQYF	TGTGCCAGCAGACTCAAGGGGGGGTATTCAGATACGCAGTATTTT
-	TRBJ1-5	TRBD1	TRBV6-1	CASSEWRGLGNQPQHF	TGTGCCAGCAGTGAATGGAGGGGGCTAGGCAATCAGCCCCAGCATTTT
-	TRBJ2-7	-	TRBV7-8	CASTSSDRLREQYF	TGTGCCAGCACTTCCTCCGACAGGCTTCGCGAGCAGTACTTC
-	TRBJ2-5	-	TRBV28	CASSLRGSQETQYF	TGTGCCAGCAGTTTACGGGGGTCCCAAGAGACCCAGTACTTC
-	TRBJ2-7	TRBD2	TRBV7-8	CASNPGGNHNYEQYF	TGTGCCAGCAACCCGGGGGGGAACCACAACTACGAGCAGTACTTC
-	TRBJ2-7	TRBD2	TRBV9	CASSPRTSGGTLLEQYF	TGTGCCAGCAGCCCGCGGACTAGCGGGGGAACGCTACTGGAGCAGTACTTC
-	TRBJ1-4	TRBD1	TRBV5-1	CASSFLRTGQNEKLFF	TGCGCCAGCAGCTTTTTAAGGACAGGACAAAATGAAAAACTGTTTTTT
-	TRBJ2-7	-	TRBV24-1	CATQPFRPGGPTYEQYF	TGTGCCACCCAACCGTTTAGGCCCGGGGGGCCCACCTACGAGCAGTACTTC
-	TRBJ2-1	TRBD2	TRBV27	CASSRQTSGFDNEQFF	TGTGCCAGCAGTCGCCAGACTAGCGGGTTTGACAATGAGCAGTTCTTC
-	TRBJ1-3	-	TRBV30	CAWSVLGSSGNTIYF	TGTGCCTGGAGTGTACTGGGCAGCTCTGGAAACACCATATATTTT
-	TRBJ1-1	-	TRBV7-9	CASSLLGAGNTEAFF	TGTGCCAGCAGCTTACTGGGGGCGGGGAACACTGAAGCTTTCTTT
few	TRBJ2-3	-	TRBV2	CATNGVGTDTQYF	TGTGCCACCAACGGGGTAGGCACAGATACGCAGTATTTT
-	TRBJ1-5	TRBD1	TRBV27	CASSSPTGVGNQPQHF	TGTGCCAGCAGTTCCCCGACAGGGGTTGGAAATCAGCCCCAGCATTTT
-	TRBJ2-1	-	TRBV27	CASRRGGLYNEQFF	TGTGCCAGCAGGAGGGGGGGCCTCTACAATGAGCAGTTCTTC
-	TRBJ1-1	-	TRBV9	CASSPDSPEAFF	TGTGCCAGCAGCCCTGACAGTCCTGAAGCTTTCTTT
-	TRBJ2-3	-	TRBV19	CASSTQVPSTDTQYF	TGTGCCAGTAGTACACAGGTGCCTAGCACAGATACGCAGTATTTT
-	TRBJ1-2	-	TRBV11-1	CASSLGQESLGYTF	TGTGCCAGCAGCTTAGGACAGGAGTCCCTCGGCTACACCTTC
-	TRBJ2-1	-	TRBV12-5	CASGLGGGYSYNEQFF	TGTGCTAGTGGCCTGGGGGGGGGCTACTCCTACAATGAGCAGTTCTTC
-	TRBJ2-2	TRBD2	TRBV4-1	CASSQIRGGYTGELFF	TGCGCCAGCAGCCAAATCCGCGGGGGTTACACCGGGGAGCTGTTTTTT
-	TRBJ1-1	TRBD1	TRBV10-1	CASSPGGTSEAFF	TGCGCCAGCAGCCCAGGGGGGACCTCTGAAGCTTTCTTT
-	TRBJ1-1	TRBD1	TRBV19	CASSRTGEDTEAFF	TGTGCCAGTAGTCGGACAGGGGAGGACACTGAAGCTTTCTTT
-	TRBJ1-2	-	TRBV11-2	CASSLGGGGVVYGYTF	TGTGCCAGCAGCTTAGGGGGGGGTGGAGTGGTGTATGGCTACACCTTC
-	TRBJ2-7	TRBD2	TRBV28	CASSVGGLEGVGEQYF	TGTGCCAGCAGTGTAGGGGGACTAGAGGGGGTAGGCGAGCAGTACTTC
-	TRBJ1-6	-	TRBV5-1	CASSPRVSSYNSPLHF	TGCGCCAGCAGCCCCCGGGTAAGCTCCTATAATTCACCCCTCCACTTT
-	TRBJ1-2	TRBD1	TRBV27	CASSLTGSLDGYTF	TGTGCCAGCAGTTTGACAGGGTCCCTGGATGGCTACACCTTC
-	TRBJ2-3	-	TRBV27	CASSTRTAGTDTQYF	TGTGCCAGCAGTACTCGGACAGCCGGCACAGATACGCAGTATTTT
few	TRBJ1-1	-	TRBV19	CASSPLPIRGTEAFF	TGTGCCAGTAGTCCGCTCCCTATCAGGGGAACTGAAGCTTTCTTT
-	TRBJ2-7	-	TRBV7-2	CASSLGGDAYEQYF	TGTGCCAGCAGCTTAGGAGGCGACGCCTACGAGCAGTACTTC
-	TRBJ2-1	TRBD1	TRBV6-5	CASTGQGRYEQFF	TGTGCCAGCACCGGACAGGGAAGGTATGAGCAGTTCTTC
once	TRBJ1-3	-	TRBV3-1/TRBV3-2	CASSPVVLGNTIYF	TGTGCCAGCAGCCCCGTCGTTCTCGGAAACACCATATATTTT
-	TRBJ1-2	TRBD1	TRBV5-1	CASSATGGGYTF	TGCGCCAGCAGCGCCACAGGGGGCGGCTACACCTTC
once	TRBJ2-3	TRBD1	TRBV19	CASSIGTGHHKDTQYF	TGTGCCAGTAGTATAGGGACAGGCCACCACAAGGATACGCAGTATTTT
-	TRBJ2-3	TRBD2	TRBV18	CASTPSGGKIDTDTQYF	TGTGCCAGCACACCTAGCGGGGGGAAAATCGACACAGATACGCAGTATTTT
-	TRBJ2-2	-	TRBV9	CASSLTVNTGELFF	TGTGCCAGCAGTTTGACAGTCAACACCGGGGAGCTGTTTTTT
-	TRBJ1-3	-	TRBV7-7	CASSLSEGNTIYF	TGTGCCAGCAGCTTGTCTGAGGGAAACACCATATATTTT
-	TRBJ1-5	TRBD1	TRBV12-3/TRBV12-4	CASSRQGNQPQHF	TGTGCCAGCAGCCGACAGGGAAATCAGCCCCAGCATTTT
-	TRBJ2-7	-	TRBV5-1	CASSIRQSSYEQYF	TGCGCCAGCAGCATTCGACAGAGCTCCTACGAGCAGTACTTC
-	TRBJ2-1	TRBD2	TRBV30	CAWSSGGHNEQFF	TGTGCCTGGTCTAGCGGGGGTCATAATGAGCAGTTCTTC